This T cell receptor beta chain appears in the sequencing data of a study of blood T cell repertoires in COVID-19. Study context: The United States, Italy and Spain provided the acute and convalescent COVID-19 samples. Sample material is recorded as cDNA or gDNA derived from T cells, B-cell-depleted T cells, or PBMCs.

The CDR3 has 16 amino acids. The V end was cut by 1 base, the J end by 1 base, with 11 bases between. The germline V gene encodes CDR1 SGHRS and CDR2 YFSETQ. The table came from immunoSEQ multiplex PCR; TCRdb's copy has only in-frame clones and leaves some out. The repertoire consists of around 200,000 clones, with about 90% occurring once and the leading ten covering roughly 20%. This receptor was obtained from a man aged 65-85 years with active or convalescent COVID-19. This chain uses TRBV5-1 with TRBJ2-2, with D perhaps matching TRBD2 (6 bases). The sequenced sample consisted of peripheral blood. The CDR3, as DNA: TGCGCCAGCAGCTTGTTGGTGGGAGGGAACACCGGGGAGCTGTTTTTT. It specifies CASSLLVGGNTGELFF.